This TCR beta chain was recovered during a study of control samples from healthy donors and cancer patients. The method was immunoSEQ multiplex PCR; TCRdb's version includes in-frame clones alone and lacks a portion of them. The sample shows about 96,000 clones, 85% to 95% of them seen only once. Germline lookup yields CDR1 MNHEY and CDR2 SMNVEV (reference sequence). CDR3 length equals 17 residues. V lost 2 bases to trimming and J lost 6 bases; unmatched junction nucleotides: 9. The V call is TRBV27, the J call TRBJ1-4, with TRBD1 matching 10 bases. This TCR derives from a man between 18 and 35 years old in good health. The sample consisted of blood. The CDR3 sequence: CASSLDRRTGGHEKLFF. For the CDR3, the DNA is TGTGCCAGCAGTTTAGATCGGCGGACAGGGGGGCATGAAAAACTGTTTTTT.